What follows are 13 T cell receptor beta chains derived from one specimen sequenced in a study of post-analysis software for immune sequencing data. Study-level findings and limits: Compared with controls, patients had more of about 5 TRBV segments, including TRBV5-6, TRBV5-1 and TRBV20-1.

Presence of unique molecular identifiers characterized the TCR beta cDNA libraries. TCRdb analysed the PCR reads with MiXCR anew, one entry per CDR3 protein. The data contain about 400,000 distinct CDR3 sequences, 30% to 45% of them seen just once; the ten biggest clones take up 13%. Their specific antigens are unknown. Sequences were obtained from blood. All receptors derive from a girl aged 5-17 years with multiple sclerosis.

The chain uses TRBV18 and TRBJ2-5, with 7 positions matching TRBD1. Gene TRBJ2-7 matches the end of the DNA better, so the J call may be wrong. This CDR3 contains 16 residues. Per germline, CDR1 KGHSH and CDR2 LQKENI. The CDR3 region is CASSPATGQGKYEQYF. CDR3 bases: TGTGCCAGCTCACCAGCGACAGGGCAAGGGAAGTACGAGCAGTACTTC.

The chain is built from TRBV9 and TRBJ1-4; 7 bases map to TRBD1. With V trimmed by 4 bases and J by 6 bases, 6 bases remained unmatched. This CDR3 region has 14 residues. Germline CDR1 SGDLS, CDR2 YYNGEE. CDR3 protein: CASSPGTVHEKLFF. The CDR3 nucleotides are TGTGCCAGCAGCCCCGGGACAGTTCATGAAAAACTGTTTTTT.

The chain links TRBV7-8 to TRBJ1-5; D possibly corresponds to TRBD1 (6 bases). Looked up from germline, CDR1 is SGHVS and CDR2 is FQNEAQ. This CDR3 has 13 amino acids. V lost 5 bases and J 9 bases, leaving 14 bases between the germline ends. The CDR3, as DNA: TGTGCCAGCAGCCCGAGGGGGGGCACGCCCCAGCATTTT. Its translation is CASSPRGGTPQHF.

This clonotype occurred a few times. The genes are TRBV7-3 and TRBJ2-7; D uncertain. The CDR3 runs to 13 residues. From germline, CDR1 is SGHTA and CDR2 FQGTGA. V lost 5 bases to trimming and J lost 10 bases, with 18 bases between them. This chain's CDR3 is CASSEDRWREQYF. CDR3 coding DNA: TGTGCCAGCAGCGAGGATAGGTGGCGTGAACAGTACTTC.

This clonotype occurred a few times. The CDR3 DNA reads TGCGCCAGCAGCCGTTTCGGGGGACAGGGGAGCGAGACCCAGTACTTC. Its protein is CASSRFGGQGSETQYF. J is TRBJ2-5 and V is TRBV4-3; 10 bases fit TRBD1. CDR1 LGHNA and CDR2 YSLEER come from the germline V gene. The CDR3 covers 16 residues. The ends lost 4 bases at V and 5 bases at J; junction bases unmatched: 10.

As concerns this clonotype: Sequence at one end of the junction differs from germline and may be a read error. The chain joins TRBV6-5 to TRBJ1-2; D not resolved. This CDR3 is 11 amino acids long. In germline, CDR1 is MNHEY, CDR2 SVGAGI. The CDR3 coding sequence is TGTGCCAGCGGCCGTAACTTTGGCTACACCTTC. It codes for CASGRNFGYTF.

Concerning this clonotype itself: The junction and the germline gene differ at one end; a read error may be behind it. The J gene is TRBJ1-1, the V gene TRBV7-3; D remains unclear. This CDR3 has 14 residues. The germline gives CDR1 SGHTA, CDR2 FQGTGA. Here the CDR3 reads CASSLKRDQTEAYF. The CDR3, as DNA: TGTGCCAGCAGCTTAAAACGAGACCAGACTGAAGCTTACTTT.

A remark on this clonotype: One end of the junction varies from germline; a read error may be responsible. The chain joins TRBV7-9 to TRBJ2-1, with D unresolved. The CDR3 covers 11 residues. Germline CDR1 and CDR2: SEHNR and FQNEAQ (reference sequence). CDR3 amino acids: CAGSLTFEQFF. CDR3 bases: TGTGCCGGCAGCTTAACGTTTGAGCAGTTCTTC.

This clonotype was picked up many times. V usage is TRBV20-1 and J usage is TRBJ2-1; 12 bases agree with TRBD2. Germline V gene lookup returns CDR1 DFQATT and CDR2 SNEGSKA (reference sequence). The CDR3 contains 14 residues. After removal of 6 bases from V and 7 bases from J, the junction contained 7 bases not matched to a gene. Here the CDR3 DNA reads TGCAGTGCCCCGGAACTAGCGGGGGGAAATGAGCAGTTCTTC. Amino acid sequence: CSAPELAGGNEQFF.

The CDR3 protein is CASSLVLDNYGYTF. The CDR3, as DNA: TGTGCCAGCAGTTTGGTACTGGATAACTATGGCTACACCTTC. The chain recombines TRBV12-3 or TRBV12-4 with TRBJ1-2; D gene unclear. The CDR3 runs to 14 residues. V dropped 3 bases and J dropped 1 base, with 9 bases sitting between them.

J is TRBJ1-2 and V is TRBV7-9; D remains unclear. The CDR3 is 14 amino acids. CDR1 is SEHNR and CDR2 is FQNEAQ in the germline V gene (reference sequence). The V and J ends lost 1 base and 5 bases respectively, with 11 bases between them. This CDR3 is CASSLVTPTYGYTF. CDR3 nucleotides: TGTGCCAGCAGCTTAGTAACCCCGACATATGGCTACACCTTC.

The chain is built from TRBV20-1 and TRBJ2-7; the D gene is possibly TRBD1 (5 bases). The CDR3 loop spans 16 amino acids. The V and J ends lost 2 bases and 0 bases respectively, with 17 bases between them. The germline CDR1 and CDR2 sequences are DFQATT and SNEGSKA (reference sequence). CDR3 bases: TGCAGTGCTAGACTTGGGCAGGGTTTGTTCTCCTACGAGCAGTACTTC. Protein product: CSARLGQGLFSYEQYF.

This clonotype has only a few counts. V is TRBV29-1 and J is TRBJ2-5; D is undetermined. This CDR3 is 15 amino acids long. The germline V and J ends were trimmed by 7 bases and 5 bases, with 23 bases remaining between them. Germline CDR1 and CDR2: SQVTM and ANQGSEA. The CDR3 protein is CSARAIVEPGETQYF. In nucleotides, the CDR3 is TGCAGCGCCCGCGCGATAGTGGAGCCTGGGGAGACCCAGTACTTC.